This T cell receptor (beta chain) was observed in a study of blood T cell repertoires in COVID-19. Study summary: The United States, Italy and Spain provided the acute and convalescent COVID-19 samples.

Profiling relied on immunoSEQ multiplex PCR, and the TCRdb table lists in-frame clones only, not all of them. Of about 210,000 clones in the sample, roughly 84% were seen once. In germline, CDR1 is MDHEN, CDR2 SYDVKM. This CDR3 has 13 amino acids. V was trimmed by 6 bases and J by 2 bases, leaving 11 bases between them. The sample was peripheral blood. V gene TRBV28 combines with J gene TRBJ2-7, with a possible D match to TRBD1 (5 bases). The clonotype comes from a man in his forties or fifties with active or convalescent COVID-19. This CDR3 reads CASRLGQTYEQYF. For the CDR3, the DNA is TGTGCCAGCAGACTTGGACAAACCTACGAGCAGTACTTC. Together with reference TRBV28 and TRBJ2-7, the CDR3 gives the full variable domain: DVKVTQSSRYLVKRTGEKVFLECVQDMDHENMFWYRQDPGLGLRLIYFSYDVKMKEKGDIPEGYSVSREKKERFSLILESASTNQTSMYLCASRLGQTYEQYFGPGTRLTVT.